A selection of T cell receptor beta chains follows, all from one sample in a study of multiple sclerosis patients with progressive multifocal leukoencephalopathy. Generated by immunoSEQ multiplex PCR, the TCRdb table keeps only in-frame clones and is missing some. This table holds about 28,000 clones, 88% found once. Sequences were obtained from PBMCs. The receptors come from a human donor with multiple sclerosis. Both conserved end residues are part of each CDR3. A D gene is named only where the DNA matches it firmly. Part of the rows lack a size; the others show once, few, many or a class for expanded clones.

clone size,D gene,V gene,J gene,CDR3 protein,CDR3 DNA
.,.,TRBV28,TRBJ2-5,CASRPPLAPETQYF,TGTGCCAGCAGGCCGCCCCTAGCCCCGGAGACCCAGTACTTC
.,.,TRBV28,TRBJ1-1,CASRSSQGGGEAFF,TGTGCCAGCAGGTCCAGTCAGGGAGGAGGTGAAGCCTTCTTT
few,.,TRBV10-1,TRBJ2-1,CASSETWTSEQFF,TGCGCCAGCAGTGAGACTTGGACGTCCGAGCAGTTCTTC
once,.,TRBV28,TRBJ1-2,CASQRTVPLPDGYTF,TGTGCCAGCCAAAGGACCGTCCCATTACCCGATGGCTACACCTTC
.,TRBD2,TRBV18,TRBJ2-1,CASSPTSGSQQFF,TGTGCCAGCTCACCGACTAGCGGGTCTCAGCAGTTCTTC
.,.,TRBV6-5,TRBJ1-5,CASSSSGGRSQPQHF,TGTGCCAGCAGTTCCTCGGGGGGCAGGTCACAGCCCCAGCATTTT
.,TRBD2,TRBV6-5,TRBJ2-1,CASSGLAGVNEQFF,TGTGCCAGCAGCGGACTAGCGGGGGTCAATGAGCAGTTCTTC
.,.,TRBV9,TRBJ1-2,CASSVDYGPYGYTF,TGTGCCAGCAGCGTAGATTACGGACCCTATGGCTACACCTTC
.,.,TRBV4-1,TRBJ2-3,CASSQDPGRSTDTQYF,TGCGCCAGCAGCCAAGATCCCGGACGTAGCACAGATACGCAGTATTTT
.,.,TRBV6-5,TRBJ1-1,CASSYGTLTNTEAFF,TGTGCCAGCAGTTACGGGACTTTGACGAACACTGAAGCTTTCTTT
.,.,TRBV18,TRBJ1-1,CASSPTALNTEAFF,TGTGCCAGCTCACCAACAGCTTTGAACACTGAAGCTTTCTTT
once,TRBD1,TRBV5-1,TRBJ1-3,CASKVGQANSGNTIYF,TGCGCCAGCAAAGTCGGACAGGCCAACTCTGGAAACACCATATATTTT
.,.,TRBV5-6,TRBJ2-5,CASSLVEGETQYF,TGTGCCAGCAGCTTGGTAGAGGGAGAGACCCAGTACTTC
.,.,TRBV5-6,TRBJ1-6,CASSSLSRGASSYNSPLHF,TGTGCCAGCAGCTCGCTCTCCCGGGGGGCGAGCTCCTATAATTCACCCCTCCACTTT
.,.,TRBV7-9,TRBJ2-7,CASSSGSAYEQYF,TGTGCCAGCAGCTCCGGGTCTGCTTACGAGCAGTACTTC
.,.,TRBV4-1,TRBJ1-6,CASSQLTGSSYNSPLHF,TGCGCCAGCAGCCAATTAACAGGGAGCTCCTATAATTCACCCCTCCACTTT
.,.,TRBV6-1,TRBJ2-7,CASSEARGGSPYEQYF,TGTGCCAGCAGTGAAGCGAGGGGGGGGTCCCCCTACGAGCAGTACTTC
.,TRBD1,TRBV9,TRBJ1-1,CASSVGVGQTGLSAEAFF,TGTGCCAGCAGCGTAGGGGTCGGACAGACAGGGCTCTCGGCTGAAGCTTTCTTT
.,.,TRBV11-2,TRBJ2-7,CASSLDRASYEQYF,TGTGCCAGCAGCTTAGACAGGGCCAGCTACGAGCAGTACTTC
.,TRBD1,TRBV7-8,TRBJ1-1,CASSQGTANTEAFF,TGTGCCAGCAGCCAAGGGACAGCTAACACTGAAGCTTTCTTT
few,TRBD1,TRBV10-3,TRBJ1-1,CAISADRAVAFF,TGTGCCATCAGTGCCGACAGGGCTGTAGCTTTCTTT
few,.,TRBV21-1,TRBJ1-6,CASSKDSKDRGLAKVIDWDSPLHF,TGTGCCAGCAGCAAAGATTCCAAGGACAGGGGCCTGGCAAAAGTAATCGATTGGGATTCACCCCTCCACTTT
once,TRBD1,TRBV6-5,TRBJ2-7,CASSLGTGPYEQYF,TGTGCCAGCAGTTTAGGGACAGGGCCATACGAGCAGTACTTC
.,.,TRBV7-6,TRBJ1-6,CASSLDRRNNSPLHF,TGTGCCAGCAGCTTAGATCGGCGCAATAATTCACCCCTCCACTTT
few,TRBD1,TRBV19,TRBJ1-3,CATWTGLSGNTIYF,TGTGCCACCTGGACAGGGCTCTCTGGAAACACCATATATTTT
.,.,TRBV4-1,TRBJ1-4,CASSQPGATNEKLFF,TGCGCCAGCAGCCAACCGGGGGCAACTAATGAAAAACTGTTTTTT
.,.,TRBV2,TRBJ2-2,CASSDNRAAGELFF,TGTGCCAGCAGTGATAACAGGGCGGCCGGGGAGCTGTTTTTT
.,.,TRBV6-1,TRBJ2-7,CASSEVGSAYEQYF,TGTGCCAGCAGTGAGGTCGGGTCCGCCTACGAGCAGTACTTC
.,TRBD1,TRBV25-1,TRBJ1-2,CASSEYSGGRGYGYTF,TGTGCCAGCAGTGAATATTCAGGGGGTCGGGGCTATGGCTACACCTTC
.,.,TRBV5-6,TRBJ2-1,CASSSIPSSYNEQFF,TGTGCCAGCAGCTCGATCCCGAGCTCCTACAATGAGCAGTTCTTC
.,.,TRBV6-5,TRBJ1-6,CASSSGGGSGHSPLHF,TGTGCCAGCAGTTCAGGTGGGGGCTCAGGCCATTCACCCCTCCACTTT
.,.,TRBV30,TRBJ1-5,CAWSVGPNQPQHF,TGTGCCTGGAGTGTTGGTCCCAATCAGCCCCAGCATTTT
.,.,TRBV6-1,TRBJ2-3,CASAREWGTDTQYF,TGTGCCTCAGCAAGGGAGTGGGGGACAGATACGCAGTATTTT
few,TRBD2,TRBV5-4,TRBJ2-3,CASSSSTSGGPTDTQYF,TGTGCCAGCAGCTCCTCGACTAGCGGGGGACCCACAGATACGCAGTATTTT
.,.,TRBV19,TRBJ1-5,CASSIGGSGQPQHF,TGTGCCAGTAGTATTGGGGGCAGCGGTCAGCCCCAGCATTTT
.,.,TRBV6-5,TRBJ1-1,CASSSPLQGRAFEAFF,TGTGCCAGCAGTTCCCCTCTCCAGGGTAGAGCATTTGAAGCTTTCTTT
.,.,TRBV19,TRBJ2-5,CASSILAEETQYF,TGTGCCAGTAGTATTCTGGCGGAAGAGACCCAGTACTTC
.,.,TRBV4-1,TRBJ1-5,CASSQEGASNQPQHF,TGCGCCAGCAGCCAAGAGGGGGCAAGCAATCAGCCCCAGCATTTT
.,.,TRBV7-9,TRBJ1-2,CASSSWTAPNYGYTF,TGTGCCAGCAGCTCATGGACAGCCCCTAACTATGGCTACACCTTC
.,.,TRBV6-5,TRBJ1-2,CASSGGTGYGYTF,TGTGCCAGCAGTGGGGGTACGGGGTATGGCTACACCTTC
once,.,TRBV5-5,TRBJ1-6,CASSLASAEANSPLHF,TGTGCCAGCAGCTTGGCCTCTGCAGAGGCTAATTCACCCCTCCACTTT
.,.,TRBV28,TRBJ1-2,CASSLSINYGYTF,TGTGCCAGCAGTTTAAGCATTAACTATGGCTACACCTTC
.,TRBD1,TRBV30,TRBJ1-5,CAWSVGLLSGTGGRQPQHF,TGTGCCTGGAGTGTCGGCTTGCTGTCAGGGACAGGGGGCCGTCAGCCCCAGCATTTT